The following is a T cell receptor beta chain sequence with its context. Its antigen is unknown. The data originate from a study of cytomegalovirus exposure and HLA in healthy donors. Study conclusions and caveats: An assumption of roughly uniform sequencing depth across donors underlay the presence/absence analyses. Most TCR sequences proved rare, with some public TCRs found in many donors.

The PCR contained 60 Vbeta and 13 Jbeta primers. TCRdb's table, derived via immunoSEQ multiplex PCR, lists solely in-frame clones and lacks some. There are about 60,000 clones in the sample; about 84% occur only once, and about 6.5% lies in the top ten. At sampling all donors were nominally healthy, likely with unrecorded immune exposures. Germline V gene data show CDR1 as GTSNPN and CDR2 as SVGIG (reference sequence). J lost 5 bases, V lost 0 bases, and 8 bases had no gene match. CDR3 length equals 15 residues. The receptor's source is a male donor in good health and CMV-seronegative. This sequence joins TRBV30 and TRBJ2-5; 8 bases match TRBD2. Sequencing was performed on PBMCs. The chain's CDR3 is CAWSVGAGAGETQYF. The CDR3 coding sequence is TGTGCCTGGAGTGTTGGAGCGGGGGCGGGGGAGACCCAGTACTTC.